These T cell receptor beta chains were read from a single sample in a study of T cells after yellow fever vaccination. Via MiXCR, TCRdb re-called the 5' RACE reads, giving one row per CDR3 protein. The sample lists 250,000 to 400,000 distinct CDR3 sequences, 3.5% to 5% occurring once. Here the sequenced sample was PBMCs, taken 15 days after the yellow fever booster vaccination. Source of these receptors: a man between 18 and 35 years old who received the YFV17D yellow fever vaccine. The CDR3 runs from the conserved cysteine through the conserved F or W. The order of the fields is D gene, V gene, J gene, clone size, CDR3 protein, CDR3 DNA. D genes are given only for firm matches. Expanded clones are given a class, and other clones once, few, many or no size at all.

.	TRBV4-3	TRBJ2-3	many	CASSQTPGVISTDTQYF	TGCGCCAGCAGCCAGACCCCCGGGGTAATTAGCACAGATACGCAGTATTTT
TRBD1	TRBV20-1	TRBJ2-4	many	CSASSPGQKTIAKNIQYF	TGCAGTGCTAGCTCTCCGGGACAGAAGACTATAGCCAAAAACATTCAGTACTTC
TRBD1	TRBV11-2	TRBJ1-3	many	CASSFTGTGGNTIYF	TGTGCCAGCAGCTTTACCGGGACAGGGGGAAACACCATATATTTT
.	TRBV7-9	TRBJ2-7	many	CASSPVRPSSSYEQYF	TGTGCCAGCAGCCCCGTGCGGCCGTCTAGCTCCTACGAGCAGTACTTC
.	TRBV7-9	TRBJ1-4	few	CASSLRQAYNEKLFF	TGTGCCAGCAGCTTGAGGCAGGCGTATAATGAAAAACTGTTTTTT
TRBD1	TRBV29-1	TRBJ1-3	many	CSVKDRAGNTIYF	TGCAGCGTCAAGGACAGGGCTGGAAACACCATATATTTT
TRBD1	TRBV28	TRBJ2-3	many	CAGRQGATDTQYF	TGTGCCGGACGACAGGGGGCCACAGATACGCAGTATTTT
.	TRBV12-3/TRBV12-4	TRBJ2-4	many	CASSEQGGGNIQYF	TGTGCCAGCAGCGAGCAGGGAGGCGGGAACATTCAGTACTTC
TRBD2	TRBV7-2	TRBJ2-1	.	CASSRVRSSGGSSYNEQFF	TGTGCCAGCAGCCGCGTTAGGTCTAGCGGGGGGAGCTCCTACAATGAGCAGTTCTTC
.	TRBV25-1	TRBJ2-3	few	CAPDRVRPDTQYF	TGTGCCCCCGACCGTGTCAGGCCAGATACGCAGTATTTT
.	TRBV20-1	TRBJ2-1	many	CSAEGNYNEQFF	TGCAGTGCGGAAGGGAACTACAATGAGCAGTTCTTC
.	TRBV27	TRBJ1-1	many	CASSWGGGTEAFF	TGTGCCAGCAGTTGGGGGGGGGGAACTGAAGCTTTCTTT
TRBD1	TRBV5-1	TRBJ1-6	.	CASSDGQDNSPLHF	TGCGCCAGCAGCGACGGACAGGATAATTCACCCCTCCACTTT
TRBD1	TRBV27	TRBJ2-2	few	CASSFRQGSTGELFF	TGTGCCAGCAGTTTCCGACAGGGATCAACCGGGGAGCTGTTTTTT
.	TRBV7-6	TRBJ2-7	many	CASSLEGDQLWEQYF	TGTGCCAGCAGCTTAGAGGGGGACCAGCTTTGGGAGCAGTACTTC
.	TRBV10-2	TRBJ1-6	.	CASTGRTGPDNSPLHF	TGCGCCAGCACGGGCCGTACAGGGCCAGATAATTCACCCCTCCACTTT
.	TRBV4-3	TRBJ2-3	many	CASSQEPFTDTQYF	TGCGCCAGCAGCCAAGAACCGTTCACAGATACGCAGTATTTT
.	TRBV3-1	TRBJ1-2	few	CASSPQTGLGGYTF	TGTGCCAGCAGCCCCCAGACAGGTCTCGGGGGCTACACCTTC
.	TRBV9	TRBJ2-6	.	CASSESPDRLGANVLTF	TGTGCCAGCAGCGAGTCCCCCGACCGTTTGGGGGCCAACGTCCTGACTTTC
TRBD1	TRBV7-8	TRBJ1-1	many	CASSISAGTVTEAFF	TGTGCCAGCAGCATTAGCGCCGGGACAGTGACTGAAGCTTTCTTT
.	TRBV18	TRBJ1-1	.	CASSPRVSGFRHTEAFF	TGTGCCAGCTCACCACGCGTATCGGGGTTTCGGCACACTGAAGCTTTCTTT
.	TRBV12-3/TRBV12-4	TRBJ2-5	many	CASSWAGTQETQYF	TGTGCCAGCAGCTGGGCCGGGACACAAGAGACCCAGTACTTC
.	TRBV7-9	TRBJ1-1	many	CASSLATAFF	TGTGCCAGCAGCTTAGCAACGGCTTTCTTT
.	TRBV2	TRBJ1-5	many	CASSEVQPSVSNQPQHF	TGTGCCAGCAGTGAAGTACAGCCATCAGTGAGCAATCAGCCCCAGCATTTT
.	TRBV7-3	TRBJ1-1	many	CASSGGEGTEAFF	TGTGCCAGCAGCGGGGGTGAAGGTACTGAAGCTTTCTTT
.	TRBV7-9	TRBJ1-6	many	CASSGRDNNSPLHF	TGTGCCAGCAGCGGCAGGGATAATAATTCACCCCTCCACTTT
TRBD2	TRBV3-1	TRBJ2-1	few	CASSQADGTSGGSEQFF	TGTGCCAGCAGCCAAGCGGACGGGACTAGCGGGGGTAGTGAGCAGTTCTTC
.	TRBV7-9	TRBJ1-1	.	CASSLDIGANTEAFF	TGTGCCAGCAGCTTGGACATCGGAGCGAACACTGAAGCTTTCTTT
.	TRBV5-1	TRBJ2-1	few	CASSLGGSTYNEQFF	TGCGCCAGCAGCTTGGGGGGATCAACCTACAATGAGCAGTTCTTC
TRBD1	TRBV7-2	TRBJ1-6	few	CASRGQLSNSPLHF	TGTGCCAGCAGGGGACAGCTTAGTAATTCACCCCTCCACTTT
TRBD1	TRBV6-5	TRBJ2-7	many	CASSFSVGDRAYEQYF	TGTGCCAGCAGTTTCTCGGTGGGGGACAGGGCCTACGAGCAGTACTTC
.	TRBV9	TRBJ2-6	.	CASSPTALAGANVLTF	TGTGCCAGCAGCCCAACGGCGTTAGCTGGGGCCAACGTCCTGACTTTC
TRBD2	TRBV7-3	TRBJ2-5	.	CASSPSGRVGETQYF	TGTGCCAGCAGCCCTTCCGGGAGGGTTGGAGAGACCCAGTACTTC
.	TRBV27	TRBJ1-3	many	CATIRRQTSGNTIYF	TGTGCCACCATCCGTAGGCAGACTTCTGGAAACACCATATATTTT
.	TRBV10-1	TRBJ2-5	many	CASSRGRRLGQETQYF	TGCGCCAGCAGCCGTGGACGACGTTTAGGGCAAGAGACCCAGTACTTC
.	TRBV4-3	TRBJ1-5	many	CASSQEWDQPQHF	TGCGCCAGCAGCCAAGAGTGGGATCAGCCCCAGCATTTT
TRBD2	TRBV4-2	TRBJ2-1	many	CASSHGGGAYNEQFF	TGTGCCAGCAGCCATGGGGGGGGGGCCTACAATGAGCAGTTCTTC
TRBD2	TRBV6-2/TRBV6-3	TRBJ2-1	many	CASSYSPPGGIYNEQFF	TGTGCCAGCAGTTACTCCCCCCCCGGGGGGATCTACAATGAGCAGTTCTTC
TRBD1	TRBV7-9	TRBJ1-2	many	CASSSRGQVYGYTF	TGTGCCAGCAGCTCGAGGGGGCAGGTCTATGGCTACACCTTC
.	TRBV9	TRBJ2-2	.	CASSVGPHANTGELFF	TGTGCCAGCAGCGTAGGGCCACACGCGAACACCGGGGAGCTGTTTTTT
.	TRBV7-2	TRBJ2-2	many	CASSLGQSTGELFF	TGTGCCAGCAGCTTAGGGCAGTCCACCGGGGAGCTGTTTTTT
.	TRBV7-8	TRBJ1-5	.	CASSSLAGNQPQHF	TGTGCCAGCAGCAGTCTTGCTGGCAATCAGCCCCAGCATTTT
.	TRBV5-1	TRBJ2-7	many	CASSLANRKNEQYF	TGCGCCAGCAGCTTGGCCAACAGGAAGAACGAGCAGTACTTC
.	TRBV4-3	TRBJ2-5	few	CASSQEGSAGETQYF	TGCGCCAGCAGCCAAGAAGGTAGCGCGGGAGAGACCCAGTACTTC
TRBD1	TRBV5-1	TRBJ1-6	many	CASSQDRGAGSPLHF	TGCGCCAGCAGCCAGGACAGGGGAGCCGGTTCACCCCTCCACTTT